A selection of T cell receptor beta chains follows, all from one sample in a study of blood T cell repertoires in COVID-19. TCRdb keeps only in-frame clones here, not all; method: immunoSEQ multiplex PCR. Of some 41,000 clones listed, about 86% were seen once; the top ten hold approximately 44%. Sequenced sample: peripheral blood. The receptors originated from a woman aged 80 or over with active or convalescent COVID-19. CDR3s include the opening cysteine and the closing phenylalanine or tryptophan. The D gene is left open where the match is weak. Size tells how often a clone was seen (once, few, many) or the class of an expanded clone, and some rows leave it out.

J gene,D gene,V gene,clone size,CDR3 protein,CDR3 DNA
TRBJ1-4,NA,TRBV19,NA,CASSIRLGSSFWATNEKLFF,TGTGCCAGTAGTATACGTCTGGGGAGCTCCTTTTGGGCAACTAATGAAAAACTGTTTTTT
TRBJ2-7,NA,TRBV9,NA,CASSVASDYEQYF,TGTGCCAGCAGCGTAGCTAGCGACTACGAGCAGTACTTC
TRBJ2-2,TRBD2,TRBV3-1/TRBV3-2,NA,CASSQGGSRLAGAGELFF,TGTGCCAGCAGCCAAGGCGGTTCCCGACTAGCGGGAGCCGGGGAGCTGTTTTTT
TRBJ1-5,TRBD1,TRBV7-2,NA,CASSRDRGSNQPQHF,TGTGCCAGCAGCCGGGACAGGGGAAGCAATCAGCCCCAGCATTTT
TRBJ1-4,TRBD1,TRBV6-5,NA,CASRTGTGDEKLFF,TGTGCCAGCAGAACCGGGACAGGGGATGAAAAACTGTTTTTT
TRBJ2-1,TRBD2,TRBV15,NA,CATSRDLYGLANNEQFF,TGTGCCACCAGCAGAGATCTTTATGGACTAGCAAACAATGAGCAGTTCTTC
TRBJ2-1,NA,TRBV7-9,NA,CASSRTEYHEQFF,TGTGCCAGCAGCCGCACAGAGTACCATGAGCAGTTCTTC
TRBJ2-1,TRBD2,TRBV29-1,NA,CSAAPSSGPYNEQFF,TGCAGCGCAGCGCCGTCTAGCGGACCCTACAATGAGCAGTTCTTC
TRBJ2-7,TRBD1,TRBV28,once,CASRNGQGDGEQYF,TGTGCCAGCAGAAATGGACAGGGGGACGGCGAGCAGTACTTC
TRBJ2-3,NA,TRBV3-1/TRBV3-2,few,CASSQDRGRGATDTQYF,TGTGCCAGCAGCCAAGATCGGGGTCGGGGGGCCACAGATACGCAGTATTTT
TRBJ1-2,NA,TRBV4-3,NA,CASSQGVRINYGYTF,TGCGCCAGCAGCCAAGGTGTCAGGATAAACTATGGCTACACCTTC
TRBJ2-3,TRBD2,TRBV28,NA,CATNPLAGSVDTQYF,TGTGCCACCAACCCACTAGCGGGCTCCGTTGATACGCAGTATTTT
TRBJ2-1,NA,TRBV30,few,CAWSAQLSSYNEQFF,TGTGCCTGGAGCGCACAGTTAAGCTCCTACAATGAGCAGTTCTTC
TRBJ1-6,NA,TRBV30,few,CAFAGINNSPLHF,TGTGCCTTTGCCGGGATCAATAATTCACCCCTCCACTTT
TRBJ2-2,NA,TRBV29-1,NA,CSVTWGDTGELFF,TGCAGCGTCACCTGGGGGGACACCGGGGAGCTGTTTTTT
TRBJ2-3,TRBD2,TRBV25-1,NA,CASLGTSGRGDTQYF,TGTGCCAGCCTCGGGACTAGCGGGAGGGGAGATACGCAGTATTTT
TRBJ2-1,TRBD2,TRBV5-1,many,CASSLGLAGTNEQFF,TGCGCCAGCAGCTTGGGACTAGCGGGCACAAATGAGCAGTTCTTC
TRBJ1-5,NA,TRBV6-2/TRBV6-3,few,CASSYWTDQGPQHF,TGTGCCAGCAGTTACTGGACAGACCAGGGACCCCAGCATTTT
TRBJ1-2,NA,TRBV19,NA,CASSDSDYGYTF,TGTGCCAGTAGTGACAGCGACTATGGCTACACCTTC
TRBJ2-3,NA,TRBV27,NA,CASSPKDRDTQYF,TGTGCCAGCAGTCCCAAGGACAGAGATACGCAGTATTTT
TRBJ1-2,TRBD1,TRBV5-6,few,CASSLAGTGNYGYTF,TGTGCCAGCAGCTTGGCCGGGACAGGCAACTATGGCTACACCTTC
TRBJ1-6,NA,TRBV28,NA,CASSLWAGVRNSPLHF,TGTGCCAGCAGTTTATGGGCCGGAGTAAGAAATTCACCCCTCCACTTT
TRBJ2-7,NA,TRBV7-9,NA,CASSITRDEQYF,TGTGCCAGCAGCATTACTAGGGACGAGCAGTACTTC
TRBJ1-2,TRBD1,TRBV15,NA,CATSRGMAGGGYTF,TGTGCCACCAGCAGAGGAATGGCAGGGGGTGGCTACACCTTC
TRBJ1-1,TRBD1,TRBV3-1/TRBV3-2,NA,CASSRPDRGGTEAFF,TGTGCCAGCAGCAGACCGGACAGGGGGGGAACTGAAGCTTTCTTT
TRBJ2-1,TRBD2,TRBV7-9,NA,CASSSQALGRVPNEQFF,TGTGCCAGCAGCTCCCAAGCATTGGGGAGGGTCCCCAATGAGCAGTTCTTC
TRBJ2-3,NA,TRBV9,NA,CASSVDSGADTQYF,TGTGCCAGCAGCGTAGACAGCGGAGCAGATACGCAGTATTTT
TRBJ1-2,NA,TRBV30,NA,CAWSVAYGPGYTF,TGTGCCTGGAGTGTAGCTTACGGTCCGGGCTACACCTTC
TRBJ2-7,TRBD1,TRBV7-6,NA,CASSVQQGGGPGLHEQYF,TGTGCCAGCAGCGTCCAACAGGGGGGCGGGCCGGGGTTACACGAGCAGTACTTC
TRBJ1-2,NA,TRBV27,NA,CASSLRFGYGYTF,TGTGCCAGCAGTTTACGGTTCGGGTATGGCTACACCTTC
TRBJ2-1,TRBD1,TRBV6-5,NA,CASRKTGGHGNEQFF,TGTGCCAGCAGGAAAACAGGGGGACATGGCAATGAGCAGTTCTTC
TRBJ2-7,NA,TRBV27,NA,CASSLGQTGRHEQYF,TGTGCCAGCAGTTTGGGCCAGACAGGGAGGCACGAGCAGTACTTC
TRBJ2-1,TRBD2,TRBV7-2,NA,CASSPRLAARGNEQFF,TGTGCCAGCAGCCCCCGACTAGCGGCACGAGGGAATGAGCAGTTCTTC
TRBJ1-1,NA,TRBV5-1,NA,CASSLEGEAFF,TGCGCCAGCAGCTTGGAGGGGGAAGCTTTCTTT
TRBJ2-2,NA,TRBV11-3,medium-sized,CASSSTGTNTGELFF,TGTGCCAGCAGCTCGACAGGGACTAACACCGGGGAGCTGTTTTTT
TRBJ2-1,TRBD1,TRBV9,NA,CASSVAGTDYNEQFF,TGTGCCAGCAGCGTAGCAGGGACAGATTACAATGAGCAGTTCTTC
TRBJ2-7,NA,TRBV5-1,NA,CASSLVGGYEQYF,TGCGCCAGCAGCTTGGTCGGGGGTTACGAGCAGTACTTC
TRBJ2-7,NA,TRBV5-1,NA,CASSLASGPYEQYF,TGCGCCAGCAGCTTGGCCTCAGGGCCCTACGAGCAGTACTTC
TRBJ2-7,TRBD1,TRBV29-1,NA,CSVGTEFYEQYF,TGCAGCGTAGGGACAGAGTTCTACGAGCAGTACTTC
TRBJ2-5,TRBD2,TRBV18,NA,CASSPPSGNQETQYF,TGTGCCAGCTCACCCCCTAGCGGGAACCAAGAGACCCAGTACTTC
TRBJ2-2,TRBD2,TRBV7-3,NA,CASSLETSGRTGELFF,TGTGCCAGCAGCTTGGAGACTAGCGGGAGAACCGGGGAGCTGTTTTTT
TRBJ2-1,NA,TRBV6-2/TRBV6-3,NA,CASSYEGLAIANEQFF,TGTGCCAGCAGTTACGAGGGACTTGCCATCGCCAATGAGCAGTTCTTC
TRBJ2-2,NA,TRBV5-1,NA,CASSSTGLAEELFF,TGCGCCAGCAGCTCTACAGGGTTGGCCGAGGAGCTGTTTTTT
TRBJ2-5,NA,TRBV2,NA,CASSAPGYQETQYF,TGTGCCAGCAGTGCCCCCGGGTACCAAGAGACCCAGTACTTC
TRBJ2-5,TRBD1,TRBV28,NA,CASRLGQGPQETQYF,TGTGCCAGCAGGCTTGGACAGGGGCCACAAGAGACCCAGTACTTC
TRBJ1-1,NA,TRBV2,NA,CASFGLRGTEAFF,TGTGCCAGCTTCGGTCTTAGGGGGACTGAAGCTTTCTTT
TRBJ1-2,NA,TRBV6-5,NA,CASSGRIGGGYTF,TGTGCCAGCAGCGGTCGTATAGGGGGTGGCTACACCTTC
TRBJ2-7,TRBD2,TRBV13,NA,CASSSFGASGRGDDEQYF,TGTGCCAGCAGCTCGTTCGGGGCTAGCGGGAGAGGAGACGACGAGCAGTACTTC
TRBJ2-1,NA,TRBV29-1,NA,CSVDGVRDNEQFF,TGCAGCGTTGACGGAGTGAGGGATAATGAGCAGTTCTTC
TRBJ2-7,NA,TRBV19,NA,CASSSLWSSTYEQYF,TGTGCCAGTAGTTCCCTATGGTCGAGTACCTACGAGCAGTACTTC
TRBJ2-1,TRBD2,TRBV28,NA,CASSPWASGNEQFF,TGTGCCAGCAGCCCATGGGCTAGCGGGAATGAGCAGTTCTTC
TRBJ2-3,NA,TRBV19,NA,CASNQGSTDTQYF,TGTGCCAGTAATCAGGGCAGCACAGATACGCAGTATTTT